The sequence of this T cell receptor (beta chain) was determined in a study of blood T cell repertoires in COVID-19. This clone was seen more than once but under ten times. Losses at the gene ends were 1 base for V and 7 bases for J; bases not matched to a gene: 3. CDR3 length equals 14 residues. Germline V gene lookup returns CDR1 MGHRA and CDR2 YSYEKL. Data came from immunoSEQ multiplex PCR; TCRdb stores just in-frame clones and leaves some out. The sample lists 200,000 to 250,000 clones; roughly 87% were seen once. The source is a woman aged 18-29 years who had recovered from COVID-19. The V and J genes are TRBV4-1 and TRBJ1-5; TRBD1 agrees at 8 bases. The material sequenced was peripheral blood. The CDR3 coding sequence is TGCGCCAGCAGCCAAGTACAGGGGGGACAGCCCCAGCATTTT. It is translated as CASSQVQGGQPQHF.